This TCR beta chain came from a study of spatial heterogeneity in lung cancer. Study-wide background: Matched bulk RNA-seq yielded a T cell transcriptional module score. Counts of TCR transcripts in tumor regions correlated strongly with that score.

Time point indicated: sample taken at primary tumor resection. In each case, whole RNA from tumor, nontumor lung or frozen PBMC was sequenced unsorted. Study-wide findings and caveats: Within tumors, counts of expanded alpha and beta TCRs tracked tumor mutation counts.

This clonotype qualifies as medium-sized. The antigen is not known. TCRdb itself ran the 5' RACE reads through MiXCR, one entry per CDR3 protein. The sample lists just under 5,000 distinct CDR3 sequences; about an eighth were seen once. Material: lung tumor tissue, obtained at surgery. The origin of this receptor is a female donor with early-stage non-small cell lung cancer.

The CDR3 DNA is TGCAGTGCTAGGATTACAGCAGATACGCAGTATTTT. It translates to CSARITADTQYF. The chain is built from TRBV20-1 and TRBJ2-3; no reliable D call. Germline CDR1 DFQATT, CDR2 SNEGSKA (reference sequence). The V end was cut by 3 bases, the J end by 4 bases, with 8 bases between. CDR3 size: 12 residues.